The source of this TCR beta chain is a study of a mutant IDH1 vaccine in newly diagnosed glioma. Clones were read by immunoSEQ multiplex PCR, and TCRdb kept only the in-frame ones, dropping some. The table lists fewer than 45,000 clones, about 79% of them singletons, with roughly 6.3% in the top ten. A single count supports this clone. Its matching antigen is unknown. This CDR3 is built from 15 residues. The V end was cut by 1 base, the J end by 1 base, with 7 bases between. The V gene's germline CDR1 is LGHNA and CDR2 YSLEER. As to time point: week 23, last vaccination. Vaccinated patients received 300 ug of mutant IDH1 20-mer peptide per dose, with topical imiquimod.

The source was PBMCs, collected from a glioma patient whose treatment included an IDH1 peptide vaccine. The sequence was obtained from a woman in her forties with glioma. Some clones in this sample may be carry-over from other donors' samples. The chain has TRBV4-3 and TRBJ2-2, with D hard to call. CDR3: CASSQGAGNTGELFF. The CDR3 DNA reads as TGCGCCAGCAGCCAAGGGGCAGGGAACACCGGGGAGCTGTTTTTT.